The 25 T cell receptor beta chains given below trace back to one sample, sequenced in a study of response to subunit inactivated influenza vaccine. TCRdb reprocessed the RT-PCR reads via MiXCR and lists one record per CDR3 protein. Counted here are 650,000 to 850,000 distinct CDR3 sequences, about 15% occurring once; the ten biggest clones make up approximately 7%. The sample in question was PBMCs from blood, obtained approximately 15 days before vaccination. The receptors derive from a man aged 50-60 years who received an inactivated influenza vaccine.

Ten or more counts support this clonotype. J is TRBJ2-7 and V is TRBV29-1, with 10 bases fitting TRBD1. This CDR3 has 13 amino acids. Per the germline V gene, CDR1 is SQVTM and CDR2 is ANQGSEA. J was trimmed by 2 bases and V by 6 bases; bases with no gene match: 4. The CDR3 DNA reads as TGCAGCGTGGCCGGGACAGGGGCCTACGAGCAGTACTTC. Residues: CSVAGTGAYEQYF.

This clonotype occurred a few times. V is TRBV2 and J is TRBJ2-3; D perhaps matches TRBD2 (6 bases). This CDR3 is 14 amino acids long. Germline loops: CDR1 SNHLY, CDR2 FYNNEI. The ends were cut back, 9 bases at V and 2 bases at J, with 15 bases in the middle. CDR3: CASEPGLLTDTQYF. DNA of the CDR3: TGTGCCAGTGAACCGGGACTTCTCACAGATACGCAGTATTTT.

This clonotype showed up just a few times. The V call is TRBV6-1, the J call TRBJ1-4; no firm D call. The CDR3 is 15 residues long. Trimming removed 2 bases at V and 2 bases at J, with 9 bases between. Germline values: CDR1 MNHNS, CDR2 SASEGT. The CDR3: CASSERPATNEKLFF. The CDR3 DNA follows: TGTGCCAGCAGTGAAAGGCCGGCGACTAATGAAAAACTGTTTTTT.

A few counts support this clonotype. V is TRBV11-2 and J is TRBJ2-5; TRBD1 aligns across 11 bases. The junction had 7 bases not matched to a gene; V was cut back by 4 bases and J by 3 bases. Germline-derived CDR1 and CDR2 are SGHAT and FQNNGV. This CDR3 spans 16 amino acids. Written as DNA, the CDR3 is TGTGCCAGCAGCTACGCCCTGGGACAGGGGGAAGAGACCCAGTACTTC. Translated, it gives CASSYALGQGEETQYF.

This clonotype turned up a few times. This chain joins TRBV27 and TRBJ2-1, with 7 bases aligning to TRBD2. Germline V CDR1 and CDR2: MNHEY, SMNVEV (reference sequence). The CDR3 totals 15 residues. Trimming took 4 bases from V and 5 from J; bases not matched to a gene: 8. The chain's CDR3 is CASSSSGLGNNEQFF. The CDR3 coding sequence is TGTGCCAGCAGTTCCTCTGGACTAGGGAACAATGAGCAGTTCTTC.

Here the CDR3 reads CASSSAGGLKEQYF. The CDR3 DNA reads as TGTGCCAGCAGCTCGGCGGGAGGATTGAAAGAGCAGTACTTC. The chain carries TRBV7-2 and TRBJ2-7; 8 nucleotides align to TRBD2. CDR1 is SGHTA and CDR2 is FQGNSA in the germline V gene. V lost 4 bases to trimming and J lost 7 bases; unmatched junction nucleotides: 9. CDR3 length: 14 residues.

This clonotype was recorded a few times. V and J are TRBV6-2 or TRBV6-3 and TRBJ2-2; 7 bases map to TRBD2. The germline CDR1 and CDR2 sequences are MNHEY and SVGEGT. The CDR3 is made up of 15 amino acids. Trimming took 6 bases from V and 6 from J; bases not matched to a gene: 10. CDR3 in amino acids: CASRGTGGRPGELFF. The CDR3 nucleotides read TGTGCCAGCAGGGGAACTGGCGGGAGACCCGGGGAGCTGTTTTTT.

The chain recombines TRBV10-3 with TRBJ1-1, with D uncertain. V gave up 0 bases and J gave up 4 bases, with 9 bases separating them. Germline V gives CDR1 ENHRY, CDR2 SYGVKD. This CDR3 spans 14 amino acids. CDR3 nucleotides: TGTGCCATCAGTGAGTCGTCTGTACCCACTGAAGCTTTCTTT. Translation gives CAISESSVPTEAFF.

The table lists this clonotype with a few counts. The CDR3 DNA reads TGCAGTGCTCCCGGGACGAGGCCCAATGAGCAGTTCTTC. Residues: CSAPGTRPNEQFF. The chain recombines TRBV20-1 with TRBJ2-1; D is possibly TRBD1 or TRBD2 (5 bases each). V was cut by 5 bases and J by 6 bases, with 14 bases left in between. The CDR3 has 13 amino acids. CDR1 is DFQATT, CDR2 SNEGSKA, per germline (reference sequence).

This chain connects TRBV6-1 to TRBJ1-4; the D is unclear. Germline CDR1 MNHNS, CDR2 SASEGT. The CDR3 is 15 amino acids. The V and J ends lost 6 bases and 7 bases respectively, with 18 bases between them. The CDR3 region is CASRAPGGSFEKLFF. Written as DNA, the CDR3 is TGTGCCAGCAGAGCACCAGGAGGGTCTTTTGAAAAACTGTTTTTT.

This clonotype was picked up many times. The chain is built from TRBV4-1 and TRBJ2-1; D is unresolved. The germline gives CDR1 MGHRA, CDR2 YSYEKL. This CDR3 has 15 residues. V gave up 0 bases and J gave up 7 bases, with 13 bases separating them. CDR3 residues: CASSQDLLPSNEQFF. The CDR3 DNA follows: TGCGCCAGCAGCCAAGATCTCCTCCCTTCTAATGAGCAGTTCTTC.

This clonotype has more than one count but fewer than ten. The genes are TRBV6-5 and TRBJ1-2; 10 bases match TRBD1. This CDR3 is 13 amino acids long. V shed 10 bases, J shed 5 bases, and the junction held 7 bases outside the gene matches. CDR1 and CDR2 (germline): MNHEY, SVGAGI. The CDR3 DNA sequence: TGTGCCACGTTACCGGGACAGGGGTATGGCTACACCTTC. Translation gives CATLPGQGYGYTF.

This clonotype was recorded a few times. The chain links TRBV4-3 to TRBJ1-1, with D maybe TRBD1 (6 bases). Trimming stripped 0 bases from V and 5 bases from J, with 22 bases between. The CDR3 is 18 residues long. Germline assignment: CDR1 LGHNA and CDR2 YSLEER. CDR3: CASSQDWGPGRLGTEAFF. CDR3 nucleotides: TGCGCCAGCAGCCAAGATTGGGGGCCAGGCAGGCTGGGAACTGAAGCTTTCTTT.

This clonotype has a handful of counts. The chain couples TRBV20-1 to TRBJ1-5; possible D gene TRBD1, 5 bases. CDR1 is DFQATT and CDR2 is SNEGSKA in the germline V gene (reference sequence). This CDR3 has 14 amino acids. Trimming removed 3 bases from V and 1 base from J, with 10 bases in between. CDR3 residues: CSASPWGSNQPQHF. The CDR3 coding sequence is TGCAGTGCTAGTCCGTGGGGCAGCAATCAGCCCCAGCATTTT.

This chain connects TRBV5-1 to TRBJ2-5; perhaps TRBD1 as D (6 bases). Looked up from germline, CDR1 is SGHRS and CDR2 is YFSETQ. The CDR3 spans 14 residues. Trimming shortened V by 4 bases and J by 1 base, and 11 bases separated the two germline ends. The CDR3 sequence: CASSPGQRQETQYF. The CDR3 region has the DNA TGCGCCAGCAGCCCCGGACAGCGCCAAGAGACCCAGTACTTC.

This clonotype was detected once. The rearrangement links TRBV30 to TRBJ2-5; D may be TRBD1 (5 bases). The V gene's germline CDR1 is GTSNPN and CDR2 SVGIG (reference sequence). The V end was cut by 0 bases, the J end by 5 bases, with 10 bases between. CDR3 length equals 13 residues. The CDR3 spells CAWSVRTRETQYF. CDR3 coding DNA: TGTGCCTGGAGTGTACGGACAAGGGAGACCCAGTACTTC.

The J gene is TRBJ2-1, the V gene TRBV5-6; D remains ambiguous. Germline CDR1 reads SGHDT; CDR2 reads YYEEEE. V was trimmed by 1 base and J by 0 bases, leaving 8 bases between them. The CDR3 is made up of 15 amino acids. The CDR3 DNA follows: TGTGCCAGCAGCTTGACAGTCAGCTCCTACAATGAGCAGTTCTTC. Its translation: CASSLTVSSYNEQFF.

This clonotype came up many times. The chain combines TRBV20-1 with TRBJ2-7; D possibly corresponds to TRBD2 (6 bases). V was pared by 6 bases and J by 0 bases, with 12 bases between. This CDR3 region has 13 residues. Germline V lookup: CDR1 DFQATT, CDR2 SNEGSKA (reference sequence). Written as DNA, the CDR3 is TGCAGTGCCTATAGCGGACTCTCCTACGAGCAGTACTTC. Its translation is CSAYSGLSYEQYF.

In this sample, this clonotype turned up a few times. V gene TRBV11-3 combines with J gene TRBJ2-1, with TRBD1 matching over 10 bases. This CDR3 region has 15 residues. V lost 2 bases to trimming and J lost 8 bases; unmatched junction nucleotides: 6. Germline CDR1 and CDR2: SGHNT and YENEEA. The CDR3 region has the DNA TGTGCCAGCAGCTTATCCGGGACAGGGGCCCATGAGCAGTTCTTC. This codes for CASSLSGTGAHEQFF.

This clonotype was detected only a few times. The chain couples TRBV6-1 to TRBJ2-3; D gene uncertain. Germline-derived CDR1 and CDR2 are MNHNS and SASEGT. V shed 1 base and J shed 2 bases, with 7 bases lying between them. The CDR3 has 14 amino acids. The CDR3 region is CASSEVGYTDTQYF. The CDR3 DNA sequence: TGTGCCAGCAGTGAAGTGGGTTACACAGATACGCAGTATTTT.

In this sample, this clonotype turned up a few times. The CDR3 nucleotides are TGTGCCATCAGTGGAGGGCGGGAGTCAGATACGCAGTATTTT. Protein: CAISGGRESDTQYF. The chain carries TRBV10-3 and TRBJ2-3; 7 bases map to TRBD2. This CDR3 is 14 amino acids long. Germline CDR1 and CDR2: ENHRY and SYGVKD. V dropped 4 bases and J dropped 4; count of bases not matched to a gene: 5.

The chain combines TRBV12-3 or TRBV12-4 with TRBJ2-5, with a possible D match to TRBD1 (6 bases). Trimming stripped 3 bases from V and 1 base from J, with 12 bases between. The CDR3 totals 15 residues. The CDR3 DNA sequence: TGTGCCAGCAGTTTGTTTGAACAGGGCCAAGAGACCCAGTACTTC. This translates into CASSLFEQGQETQYF.

The chain combines TRBV28 with TRBJ2-1; D gene unclear. CDR3 size: 11 residues. V was pared by 6 bases and J by 9 bases, with 9 bases between. The germline gives CDR1 MDHEN, CDR2 SYDVKM. CDR3 sequence: CASRYFGEQFF. The CDR3 nucleotides are TGTGCCAGCAGATACTTTGGTGAGCAGTTCTTC. The full variable domain, with the rest looked up from reference TRBV28 and TRBJ2-1, is DVKVTQSSRYLVKRTGEKVFLECVQDMDHENMFWYRQDPGLGLRLIYFSYDVKMKEKGDIPEGYSVSREKKERFSLILESASTNQTSMYLCASRYFGEQFFGPGTRLTVL.

As for this clonotype: The junction departs from the called germline gene at one end, perhaps through a read error. The V and J genes are TRBV4-3 and TRBJ2-7; D is undetermined. Looked up from germline, CDR1 is LGHNA and CDR2 is YSLEER. CDR3 length equals 15 residues. The chain's CDR3 is CASSQDLGTLPLWNF. In DNA, the CDR3 is TGCGCCAGCAGCCAAGATCTGGGAACCCTCCCACTCTGGAACTTC.

This clonotype was counted only a few times. The DNA is omitted, as the CDR3 cannot be located on it reliably, and the CDR3 follows TCRdb's listing. The CDR3 here is CASSTQGARAILAQYF. The chain carries TRBV28 and TRBJ2-5; TRBD1, as called in the table, went unchecked against the DNA. Counting both end residues, the CDR3 totals 16 amino acids. Germline V gives CDR1 MDHEN, CDR2 SYDVKM.